These 3 T cell receptor beta chains were all obtained from the same sample, sequenced in a study of T cells in narcolepsy. Profiling relied on immunoSEQ multiplex PCR, and the TCRdb table lists in-frame clones only, not all of them. The sample comprises fewer than 40,000 clones, roughly 80% of which are singletons, and 0.9% to 1.2% rests with the top ten. The sample was CD45RA- memory CD4+ T cells from PBMCs. The origin of the receptors is a human donor with narcolepsy.

This sequence joins TRBV28 and TRBJ2-5, with D unclear. Trimming cost V 8 bases and J 2 bases, with 9 bases left between them. This CDR3 spans 12 amino acids. Germline loops: CDR1 MDHEN, CDR2 SYDVKM. CDR3 coding DNA: TGTGCCAGCCAAACTCTACAAGAGACCCAGTACTTC. Translated: CASQTLQETQYF.

Points on this clone: Other DNA sequences of this sample code for an identical CDR3. The rearrangement joins TRBV19 to TRBJ1-1; tentatively, D is TRBD1 (5 bases). Trimming cost V 2 bases and J 0 bases, with 7 bases left between them. Germline V gene sequence: CDR1 LNHDA, CDR2 SQIVND (reference sequence). This CDR3 is built from 14 residues. In nucleotides, the CDR3 is TGTGCCAGTAGTATACAGGGATTGAACACTGAAGCTTTCTTT. This sequence encodes CASSIQGLNTEAFF.

V and J are TRBV7-3 and TRBJ2-1; D assignment may be TRBD1 or TRBD2 (6 bases each). Per the germline V gene, CDR1 is SGHTA and CDR2 is FQGTGA. Trimming stripped 2 bases from V and 2 bases from J, with 13 bases between. The CDR3 runs 16 residues. The CDR3 loop reads CASSLSGALAYNEQFF. The CDR3 DNA sequence: TGTGCCAGCAGCTTATCGGGGGCCTTAGCCTACAATGAGCAGTTCTTC.